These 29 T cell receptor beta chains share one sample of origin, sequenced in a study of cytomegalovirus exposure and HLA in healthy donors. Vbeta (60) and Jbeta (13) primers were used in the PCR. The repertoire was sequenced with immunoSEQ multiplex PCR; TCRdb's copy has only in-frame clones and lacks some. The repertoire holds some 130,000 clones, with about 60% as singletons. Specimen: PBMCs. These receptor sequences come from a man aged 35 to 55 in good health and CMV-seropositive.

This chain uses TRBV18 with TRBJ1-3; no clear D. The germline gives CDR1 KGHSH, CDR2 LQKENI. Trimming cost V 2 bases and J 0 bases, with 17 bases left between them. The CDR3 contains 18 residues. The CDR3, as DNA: TGTGCCAGCTCACCAGAAGATCCGGGGTCCGACTCTGGAAACACCATATATTTT. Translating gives CASSPEDPGSDSGNTIYF.

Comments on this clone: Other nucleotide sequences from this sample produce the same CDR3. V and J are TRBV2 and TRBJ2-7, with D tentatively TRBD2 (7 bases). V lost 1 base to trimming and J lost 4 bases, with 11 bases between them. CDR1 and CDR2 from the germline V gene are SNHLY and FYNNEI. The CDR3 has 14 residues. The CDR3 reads CASSEGGGGYEQYF. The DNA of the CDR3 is TGTGCCAGCAGTGAAGGGGGGGGCGGGTACGAGCAGTACTTC.

As DNA, the CDR3 is TGCGCCAGCAGCTGGGCAGGGATCAACACTGAAGCTTTCTTT. Translation gives CASSWAGINTEAFF. This sequence joins TRBV5-1 and TRBJ1-1; perhaps TRBD1 as D (5 bases). The length of the CDR3 is 14 residues. With 3 bases removed from V and 2 bases from J, the gap between germline ends came to 11 bases. The germline gives CDR1 SGHRS, CDR2 YFSETQ.

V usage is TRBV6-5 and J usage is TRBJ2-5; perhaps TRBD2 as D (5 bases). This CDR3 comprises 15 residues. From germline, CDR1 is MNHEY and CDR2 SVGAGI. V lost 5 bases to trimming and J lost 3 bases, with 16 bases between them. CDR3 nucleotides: TGTGCCAGCAGTAAGGCGTCGAGCGGAGAAGAGACCCAGTACTTC. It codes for CASSKASSGEETQYF.

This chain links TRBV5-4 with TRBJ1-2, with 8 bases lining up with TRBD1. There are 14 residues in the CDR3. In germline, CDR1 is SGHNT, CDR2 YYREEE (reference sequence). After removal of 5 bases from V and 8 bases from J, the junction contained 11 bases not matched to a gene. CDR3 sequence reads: CASRSMTGVGGYTF. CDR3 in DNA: TGTGCCAGCAGGTCCATGACAGGGGTAGGAGGCTACACCTTC.

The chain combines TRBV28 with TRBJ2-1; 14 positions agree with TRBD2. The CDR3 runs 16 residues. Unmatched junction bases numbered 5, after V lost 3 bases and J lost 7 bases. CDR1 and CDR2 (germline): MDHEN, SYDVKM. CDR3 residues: CASSLTGTSGSNEQFF. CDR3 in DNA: TGTGCCAGCAGTTTGACCGGGACTAGCGGGAGTAATGAGCAGTTCTTC.

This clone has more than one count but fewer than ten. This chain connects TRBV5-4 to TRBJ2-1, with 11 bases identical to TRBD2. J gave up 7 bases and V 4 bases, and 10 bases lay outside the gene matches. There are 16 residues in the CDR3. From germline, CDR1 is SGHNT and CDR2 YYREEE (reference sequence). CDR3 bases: TGTGCCAGCAGCCCCTCGGGTAGCGGGAGGGGGAATGAGCAGTTCTTC. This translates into CASSPSGSGRGNEQFF.

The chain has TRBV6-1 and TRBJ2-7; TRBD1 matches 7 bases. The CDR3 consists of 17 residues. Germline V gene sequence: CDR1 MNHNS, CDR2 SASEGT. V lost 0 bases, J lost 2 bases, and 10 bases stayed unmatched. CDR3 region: CASSEAVHGDRTYEQYF. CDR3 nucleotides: TGTGCCAGCAGTGAAGCTGTTCACGGGGACAGAACCTACGAGCAGTACTTC.

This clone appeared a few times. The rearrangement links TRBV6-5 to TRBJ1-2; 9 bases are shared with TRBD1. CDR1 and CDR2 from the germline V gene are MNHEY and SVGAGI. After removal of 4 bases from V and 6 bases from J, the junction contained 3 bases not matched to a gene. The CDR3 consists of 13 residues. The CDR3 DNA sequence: TGTGCCAGCAGTTCAACAGGGGGCAATGGCTACACCTTC. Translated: CASSSTGGNGYTF.

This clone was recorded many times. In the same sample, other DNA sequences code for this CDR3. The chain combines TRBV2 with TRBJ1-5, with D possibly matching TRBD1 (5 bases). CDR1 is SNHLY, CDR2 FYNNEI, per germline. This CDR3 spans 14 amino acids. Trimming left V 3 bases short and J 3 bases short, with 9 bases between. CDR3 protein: CASSDRVYNQPQHF. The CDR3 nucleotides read TGTGCCAGCAGTGACAGGGTTTACAATCAGCCCCAGCATTTT.

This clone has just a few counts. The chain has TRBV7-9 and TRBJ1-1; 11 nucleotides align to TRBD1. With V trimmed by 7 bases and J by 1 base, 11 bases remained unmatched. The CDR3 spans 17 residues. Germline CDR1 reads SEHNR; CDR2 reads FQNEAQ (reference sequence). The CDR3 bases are TGTGCCAGCACCTCTTGGACAGGGGGCCGGTGGAACACTGAAGCTTTCTTT. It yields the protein CASTSWTGGRWNTEAFF.

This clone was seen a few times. DNA of the CDR3: TGTGCCAGCAGTTTACGGCACCGGGACAGGCCCGGGGAGCTGTTTTTT. Its translation is CASSLRHRDRPGELFF. The genes are TRBV28 and TRBJ2-2; 8 positions agree with TRBD1. V shed 2 bases, J shed 6 bases, and the junction held 8 bases outside the gene matches. Germline CDR1 reads MDHEN; CDR2 reads SYDVKM. The CDR3 runs to 16 residues.

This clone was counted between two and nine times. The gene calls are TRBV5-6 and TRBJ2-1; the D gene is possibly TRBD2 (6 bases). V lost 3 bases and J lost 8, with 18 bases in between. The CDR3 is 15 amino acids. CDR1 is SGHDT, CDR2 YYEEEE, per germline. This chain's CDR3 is CASSWGVAVGHEQFF. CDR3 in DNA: TGTGCCAGCAGCTGGGGGGTAGCGGTGGGGCATGAGCAGTTCTTC.

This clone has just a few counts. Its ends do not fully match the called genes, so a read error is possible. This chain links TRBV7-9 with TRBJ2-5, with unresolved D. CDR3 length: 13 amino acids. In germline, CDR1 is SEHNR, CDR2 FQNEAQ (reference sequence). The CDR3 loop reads CASSLDLAGATNF. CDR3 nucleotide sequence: TGTGCCAGCAGCTTAGATTTGGCAGGTGCTACGAACTTC. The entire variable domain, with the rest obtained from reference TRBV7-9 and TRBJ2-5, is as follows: DTGVSQNPRHKITKRGQNVTFRCDPISEHNRLYWYRQTLGQGPEFLTYFQNEAQLEKSRLLSDRFSAERPKGSFSTLEIQRTEQGDSAMYLCASSLDLAGATNFGPGTRLLVL.

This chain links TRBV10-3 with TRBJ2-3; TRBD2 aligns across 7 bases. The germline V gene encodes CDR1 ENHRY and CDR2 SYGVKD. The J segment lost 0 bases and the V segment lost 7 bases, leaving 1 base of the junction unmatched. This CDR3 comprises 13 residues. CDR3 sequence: CAIMGGSTDTQYF. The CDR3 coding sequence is TGTGCCATCATGGGGGGGAGCACAGATACGCAGTATTTT.

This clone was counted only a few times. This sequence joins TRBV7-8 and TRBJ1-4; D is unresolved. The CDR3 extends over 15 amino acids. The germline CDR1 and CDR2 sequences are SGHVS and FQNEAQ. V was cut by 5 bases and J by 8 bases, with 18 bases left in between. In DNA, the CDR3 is TGTGCCAGCAGCCCAAGTTCCGGGTTAAACGAAAAACTGTTTTTT. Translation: CASSPSSGLNEKLFF.

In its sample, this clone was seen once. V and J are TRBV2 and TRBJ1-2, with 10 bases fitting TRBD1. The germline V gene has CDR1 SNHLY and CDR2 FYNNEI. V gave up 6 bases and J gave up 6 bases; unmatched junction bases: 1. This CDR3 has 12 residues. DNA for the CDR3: TGTGCCAGCAGGGACAGGGGGGATGGCTACACCTTC. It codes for CASRDRGDGYTF.

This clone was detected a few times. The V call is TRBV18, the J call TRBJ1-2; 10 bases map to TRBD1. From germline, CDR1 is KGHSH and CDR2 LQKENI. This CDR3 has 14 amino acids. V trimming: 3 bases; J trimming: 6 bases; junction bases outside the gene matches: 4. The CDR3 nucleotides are TGTGCCAGCTCACCCGGGACAGGGGAAAATGGCTACACCTTC. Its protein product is CASSPGTGENGYTF.

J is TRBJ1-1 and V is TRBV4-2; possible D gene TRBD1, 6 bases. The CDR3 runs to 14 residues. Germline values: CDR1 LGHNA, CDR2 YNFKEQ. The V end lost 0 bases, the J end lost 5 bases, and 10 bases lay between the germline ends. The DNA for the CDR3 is TGTGCCAGCAGCCAAGATCTCAGGGGAACTGAAGCTTTCTTT. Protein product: CASSQDLRGTEAFF.

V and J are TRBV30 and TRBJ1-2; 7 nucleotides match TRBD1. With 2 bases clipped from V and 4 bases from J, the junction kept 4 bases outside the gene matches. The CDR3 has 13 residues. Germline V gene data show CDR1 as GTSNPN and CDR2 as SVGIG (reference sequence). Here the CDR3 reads CAWSTQGIYGYTF. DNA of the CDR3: TGTGCCTGGAGTACACAGGGGATCTATGGCTACACCTTC.

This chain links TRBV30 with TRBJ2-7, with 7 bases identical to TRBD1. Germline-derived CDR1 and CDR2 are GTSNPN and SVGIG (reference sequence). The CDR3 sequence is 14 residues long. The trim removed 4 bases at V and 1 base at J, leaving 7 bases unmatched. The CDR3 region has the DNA TGTGCCTGGACAAACGACAGGGATTCCTACGAGCAGTACTTC. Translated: CAWTNDRDSYEQYF. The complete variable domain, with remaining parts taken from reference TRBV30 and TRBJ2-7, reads SQTIHQWPATLVQPVGSPLSLECTVEGTSNPNLYWYRQAAGRGLQLLFYSVGIGQISSEVPQNLSASRPQDRQFILSSKKLLLSDSGFYLCAWTNDRDSYEQYFGPGTRLTVT.

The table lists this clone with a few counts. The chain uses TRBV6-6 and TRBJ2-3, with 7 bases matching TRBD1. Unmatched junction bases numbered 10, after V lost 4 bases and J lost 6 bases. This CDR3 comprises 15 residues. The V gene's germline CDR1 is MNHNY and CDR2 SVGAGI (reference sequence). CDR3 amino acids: CASSFIRDRGDTQYF. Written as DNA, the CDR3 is TGTGCCAGCAGTTTCATCAGGGACAGAGGGGATACGCAGTATTTT.

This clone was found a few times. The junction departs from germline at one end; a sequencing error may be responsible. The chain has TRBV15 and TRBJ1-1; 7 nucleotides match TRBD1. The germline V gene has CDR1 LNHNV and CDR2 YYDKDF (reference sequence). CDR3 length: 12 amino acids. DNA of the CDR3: TGTGCCACCGGCAGAGACGCAGGGGGAGCTTTCTTT. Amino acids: CATGRDAGGAFF.

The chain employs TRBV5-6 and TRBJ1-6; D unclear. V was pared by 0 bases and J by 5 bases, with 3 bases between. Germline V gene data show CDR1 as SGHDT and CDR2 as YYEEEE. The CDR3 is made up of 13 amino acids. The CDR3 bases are TGTGCCAGCAGCTTGGCGGATAATTCACCCCTCCACTTT. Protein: CASSLADNSPLHF.

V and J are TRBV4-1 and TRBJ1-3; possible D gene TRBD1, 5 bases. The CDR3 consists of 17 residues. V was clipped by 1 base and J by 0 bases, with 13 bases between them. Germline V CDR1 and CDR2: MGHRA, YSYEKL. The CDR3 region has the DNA TGCGCCAGCAGCCAAGGGGACTTCCGTTTCTCTGGAAACACCATATATTTT. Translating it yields CASSQGDFRFSGNTIYF.

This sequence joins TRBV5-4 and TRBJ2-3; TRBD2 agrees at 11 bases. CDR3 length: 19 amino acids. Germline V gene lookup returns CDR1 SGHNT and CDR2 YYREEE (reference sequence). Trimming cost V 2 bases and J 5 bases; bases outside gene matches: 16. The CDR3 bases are TGTGCCAGCAGCTTAGGCCCTGGGGCTAGCGGGGGGTTGGGAGATACGCAGTATTTT. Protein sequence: CASSLGPGASGGLGDTQYF.

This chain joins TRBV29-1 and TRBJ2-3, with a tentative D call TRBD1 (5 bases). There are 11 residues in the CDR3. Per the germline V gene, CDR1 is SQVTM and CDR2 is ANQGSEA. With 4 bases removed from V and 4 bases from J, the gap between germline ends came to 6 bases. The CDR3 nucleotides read TGCAGCGTTGTGACAGCAGATACGCAGTATTTT. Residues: CSVVTADTQYF.

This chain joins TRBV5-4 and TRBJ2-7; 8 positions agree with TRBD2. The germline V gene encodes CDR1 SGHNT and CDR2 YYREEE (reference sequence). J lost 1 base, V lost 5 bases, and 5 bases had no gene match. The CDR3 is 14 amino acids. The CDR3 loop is CASRAGGVSYEQYF. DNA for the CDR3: TGTGCCAGCAGGGCGGGAGGTGTATCCTACGAGCAGTACTTC.

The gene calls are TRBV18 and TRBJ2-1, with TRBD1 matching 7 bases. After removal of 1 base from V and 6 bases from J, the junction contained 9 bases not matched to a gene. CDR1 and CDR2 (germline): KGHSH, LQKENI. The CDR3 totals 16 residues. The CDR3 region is CASSPRVRQGGNEQFF. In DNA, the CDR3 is TGTGCCAGCTCACCACGAGTGAGACAGGGTGGCAATGAGCAGTTCTTC.